This TCR beta chain was sequenced for a study of T-cell reconstitution after alpha-beta-depleted transplantation in children. Whole-study findings and limits: At day 60, the high TCRbeta diversity found in some patients originated from recipient T cells and thymic progenitors that had survived. As was reported, about two months after transplant, alpha-beta T cells came from several hundred expanded graft clones. T-cell counts and diversity at one year following transplant were attributed mainly to newly produced T cells.

This clonotype has a handful of counts. What it recognizes is unknown. A library of TCRbeta sequences, prepared with unique molecular identifiers, was generated. TCRdb re-called the PCR reads with MiXCR, one entry per CDR3 protein. Among tens of thousands of distinct CDR3 sequences listed, roughly 18% were seen once. The sample consisted of PBMCs, mostly from graft donor cells, taken 360 days after TCRalphabeta/CD19-depleted stem cell transplant. The sequence derives from a male patient between 2 and 9 years old who had a stem cell transplant for acute lymphoblastic leukemia, so the T cells may come from the graft donor.

DNA for the CDR3: TGTGCCAGCAGCCCCGTCAGGGGAATTTCATACGAGCAGTACTTC. Translated, it gives CASSPVRGISYEQYF. The V gene is TRBV7-8, the J gene TRBJ2-7; possibly TRBD1 for D (6 bases). CDR1 and CDR2 (germline): SGHVS, FQNEAQ. V was trimmed by 5 bases and J by 4 bases, leaving 18 bases between them. The CDR3 runs 15 residues. The full variable domain, its missing parts supplied by reference TRBV7-8 and TRBJ2-7, is GAGVSQSPRYKVAKRGQDVALRCDPISGHVSLFWYQQALGQGPEFLTYFQNEAQLDKSGLPSDRFFAERPEGSVSTLKIQRTQQEDSAVYLCASSPVRGISYEQYFGPGTRLTVT.